Listed below are T cell receptor beta chains from one sample, sequenced in a study of T cell responses to AZD1222 COVID-19 vaccine. Generated by immunoSEQ multiplex PCR, the TCRdb table keeps only in-frame clones and is missing some. This table has tens of thousands of clones, more than 75% appearing once. Here the sequenced sample was peripheral blood, taken 28 days after the second AZD1222 dose. The receptor set was obtained from an adult who received the AZD1222 COVID-19 vaccine. CDR3s include the opening cysteine and the closing phenylalanine or tryptophan. Fields, in order: V gene, D gene, clone size, J gene, CDR3 DNA, CDR3 protein. D genes are given only for firm matches. Clone size, where shown, is once, few, many, or a class for clones that have expanded.

v_call: TRBV9; d_call: .; clone_size: .; j_call: TRBJ2-7; cdr3_nt: TGTGCCAGCAGCGTAGCTTCTGGGCTCGAGCAGTACTTC; cdr3_aa: CASSVASGLEQYF
v_call: TRBV10-2; d_call: TRBD1; clone_size: .; j_call: TRBJ2-1; cdr3_nt: TGCGCCAGCAGTGAGTTTCGGACAGGAGGGTTCTTC; cdr3_aa: CASSEFRTGGFF
v_call: TRBV15; d_call: TRBD2; clone_size: few; j_call: TRBJ2-7; cdr3_nt: TGTGCCACCAGGAGCAGCGGGAGGGCCTGGGGACTCGAGCAGTACTTC; cdr3_aa: CATRSSGRAWGLEQYF
v_call: TRBV30; d_call: .; clone_size: .; j_call: TRBJ1-2; cdr3_nt: TGTGCCTGGATTCAATCCCCGGCGGGGTCTGGCTACACCTTC; cdr3_aa: CAWIQSPAGSGYTF
v_call: TRBV18; d_call: .; clone_size: .; j_call: TRBJ2-2; cdr3_nt: TGTGCCAGCTCACCAAAGGACGCCGGGGAGCTGTTTTTT; cdr3_aa: CASSPKDAGELFF
v_call: TRBV18; d_call: .; clone_size: .; j_call: TRBJ2-5; cdr3_nt: TGTGCCAGCTCACCGAGAGGGGGAGAGACCCAGTACTTC; cdr3_aa: CASSPRGGETQYF
v_call: TRBV3-1/TRBV3-2; d_call: TRBD1; clone_size: .; j_call: TRBJ2-5; cdr3_nt: TGTGCCAGCAGCCAGGTAGGGACAGGGAAAGAGACCCAGTACTTC; cdr3_aa: CASSQVGTGKETQYF
v_call: TRBV6-2/TRBV6-3; d_call: TRBD2; clone_size: .; j_call: TRBJ2-1; cdr3_nt: TGTGCCAGCAGCTCCGGGACTAGCGGACGGAATGAGCAGTTCTTC; cdr3_aa: CASSSGTSGRNEQFF
v_call: TRBV6-5; d_call: TRBD1; clone_size: once; j_call: TRBJ1-3; cdr3_nt: TGTGCCAGCACCTCTGGACAGGCTGGAAACACCATATATTTT; cdr3_aa: CASTSGQAGNTIYF
v_call: TRBV15; d_call: .; clone_size: .; j_call: TRBJ1-5; cdr3_nt: TGTGCCACCAGCCCAGCACGGAGCATCGATCAGCCCCAGCATTTT; cdr3_aa: CATSPARSIDQPQHF
v_call: TRBV15; d_call: .; clone_size: .; j_call: TRBJ1-2; cdr3_nt: TGTGCCACCAGCAGTCGGGGACCCGGGGTGGGCGGCTACACCTTC; cdr3_aa: CATSSRGPGVGGYTF
v_call: TRBV6-5; d_call: TRBD1; clone_size: .; j_call: TRBJ2-1; cdr3_nt: TGTGCCAGCAACGGGGTAACCGGGACAGGCAATGAGCAGTTCTTC; cdr3_aa: CASNGVTGTGNEQFF
v_call: TRBV18; d_call: .; clone_size: .; j_call: TRBJ2-2; cdr3_nt: TGTGCCAGCTCACCACCGAAGGGTACCGGGGAGCTGTTTTTT; cdr3_aa: CASSPPKGTGELFF
v_call: TRBV5-1; d_call: TRBD1; clone_size: .; j_call: TRBJ1-6; cdr3_nt: TGCGCCAGCAGCTCGGAGGACAGGGGGTTCCTTTCTTCACCCCTCCACTTT; cdr3_aa: CASSSEDRGFLSSPLHF
v_call: TRBV10-1; d_call: .; clone_size: .; j_call: TRBJ1-5; cdr3_nt: TGCGCCAGCAGTGATGGGGGTCAGCCCCAGCATTTT; cdr3_aa: CASSDGGQPQHF
v_call: TRBV7-2; d_call: .; clone_size: .; j_call: TRBJ2-5; cdr3_nt: TGTGCCAGCAGCTTAGACGGACGGAGCCAAGAGACCCAGTACTTC; cdr3_aa: CASSLDGRSQETQYF
v_call: TRBV30; d_call: .; clone_size: .; j_call: TRBJ1-2; cdr3_nt: TGTGCCTGGAGTGTAGGCGGTGGGGGGAACTATGGCTACACCTTC; cdr3_aa: CAWSVGGGGNYGYTF
v_call: TRBV28; d_call: .; clone_size: .; j_call: TRBJ1-5; cdr3_nt: TGTGCCAGCAGTCCCCACACAGGGATCGGTTTAAAACCCCAGCATTTT; cdr3_aa: CASSPHTGIGLKPQHF
v_call: TRBV4-1; d_call: TRBD1; clone_size: few; j_call: TRBJ2-7; cdr3_nt: TGCGCCAGCAGCCATATGACAGGGGACTACGAGCAGTACTTC; cdr3_aa: CASSHMTGDYEQYF
v_call: TRBV29-1; d_call: .; clone_size: .; j_call: TRBJ1-1; cdr3_nt: TGCAGCGTCGCCGGGGGCTGGGAGGACACTGAAGCTTTCTTT; cdr3_aa: CSVAGGWEDTEAFF
v_call: TRBV28; d_call: TRBD2; clone_size: .; j_call: TRBJ2-1; cdr3_nt: TGTGCCAGCAGTTTTCCGCCGGGACTAGCGGGAGGGAGCTCCTACAATGAGCAGTTCTTC; cdr3_aa: CASSFPPGLAGGSSYNEQFF
v_call: TRBV19; d_call: .; clone_size: few; j_call: TRBJ1-1; cdr3_nt: TGTGCCAGTAGTATGACAGTAAACACTGAAGCTTTCTTT; cdr3_aa: CASSMTVNTEAFF
v_call: TRBV7-2; d_call: .; clone_size: .; j_call: TRBJ2-1; cdr3_nt: TGTGCCAGCAGCTTAGGACCGAGCTCCTACAATGAGCAGTTCTTC; cdr3_aa: CASSLGPSSYNEQFF
v_call: TRBV7-2; d_call: .; clone_size: .; j_call: TRBJ1-1; cdr3_nt: TGTGCCAGCAGCTTATCTCCGGGGGCGAACACTGAAGCTTTCTTT; cdr3_aa: CASSLSPGANTEAFF
v_call: TRBV2; d_call: .; clone_size: once; j_call: TRBJ1-3; cdr3_nt: TGTGCCAGAGGAGGGGGGCCGGTCTCTGGAAACACCATATATTTT; cdr3_aa: CARGGGPVSGNTIYF
v_call: TRBV28; d_call: .; clone_size: .; j_call: TRBJ1-3; cdr3_nt: TGTGCCAGCAGTTTTCCGGGAAACACCATATATTTT; cdr3_aa: CASSFPGNTIYF
v_call: TRBV4-2; d_call: TRBD2; clone_size: .; j_call: TRBJ2-5; cdr3_nt: TGTGCCAGCAGCCAAGATACAGCGGGAGCCAGCCAAGAGACCCAGTACTTC; cdr3_aa: CASSQDTAGASQETQYF
v_call: TRBV9; d_call: .; clone_size: .; j_call: TRBJ2-1; cdr3_nt: TGTGCCAGCAGCGTTTTCTCGGAGGGTAATGAGCAGTTCTTC; cdr3_aa: CASSVFSEGNEQFF
v_call: TRBV2; d_call: .; clone_size: .; j_call: TRBJ1-4; cdr3_nt: TGTGCCAGCAGTAAAAGGGGGGGAACCGGTGAAAAACTGTTTTTT; cdr3_aa: CASSKRGGTGEKLFF
v_call: TRBV6-1; d_call: .; clone_size: once; j_call: TRBJ1-5; cdr3_nt: TGTGCCAGCAGTGAAGCGCGGGACGCCCAGCCCCAGCATTTT; cdr3_aa: CASSEARDAQPQHF
v_call: TRBV2; d_call: .; clone_size: .; j_call: TRBJ1-4; cdr3_nt: TGTGCCAGCAGTGGGATCGAAAATAGGGGTGAAAAACTGTTTTTT; cdr3_aa: CASSGIENRGEKLFF
v_call: TRBV9; d_call: .; clone_size: .; j_call: TRBJ2-2; cdr3_nt: TGTGCCAGCAGCTCTCGGGGCGAAGCGAACACCGGGGAGCTGTTTTTT; cdr3_aa: CASSSRGEANTGELFF
v_call: TRBV25-1; d_call: TRBD2; clone_size: .; j_call: TRBJ2-1; cdr3_nt: TGTGCCAGCAGTCTGGTGGCGGGAGGGCTTAAGGGCGATGAGCAGTTCTTC; cdr3_aa: CASSLVAGGLKGDEQFF
v_call: TRBV18; d_call: .; clone_size: .; j_call: TRBJ1-4; cdr3_nt: TGTGCCAGCTCACCCCAGGGCCTTGCGAATGAAAAACTGTTTTTT; cdr3_aa: CASSPQGLANEKLFF
v_call: TRBV5-6; d_call: .; clone_size: once; j_call: TRBJ1-5; cdr3_nt: TGTGCCAGCAGCTCCCGACAGCTCAATCAGCCCCAGCATTTT; cdr3_aa: CASSSRQLNQPQHF
v_call: TRBV11-2; d_call: .; clone_size: .; j_call: TRBJ1-2; cdr3_nt: TGTGCCAGCAGCTTAGATCTTGCCGGGGACTATGGCTACACCTTC; cdr3_aa: CASSLDLAGDYGYTF
v_call: TRBV19; d_call: TRBD1; clone_size: .; j_call: TRBJ1-1; cdr3_nt: TGTGCCAGTAGTGCCCTGACAGGGGCATTGAACACTGAAGCTTTCTTT; cdr3_aa: CASSALTGALNTEAFF
v_call: TRBV6-5; d_call: .; clone_size: .; j_call: TRBJ1-6; cdr3_nt: TGTGCCAGCAGCTCGGGGCAATATAATTCACCCCTCCACTTT; cdr3_aa: CASSSGQYNSPLHF
v_call: TRBV28; d_call: .; clone_size: few; j_call: TRBJ1-2; cdr3_nt: TGTGCCAGCCAATCGACAGGCTCCTATGGCTACACCTTC; cdr3_aa: CASQSTGSYGYTF
v_call: TRBV6-5; d_call: TRBD1; clone_size: .; j_call: TRBJ2-2; cdr3_nt: TGTGCCAGCAGCCGAGGACAGGGGGCGCACAGGGAGCTGTTTTTT; cdr3_aa: CASSRGQGAHRELFF
v_call: TRBV6-1; d_call: .; clone_size: .; j_call: TRBJ2-3; cdr3_nt: TGTGCCAGCAGTGAACACCAGGGAAGAGATACGCAGTATTTT; cdr3_aa: CASSEHQGRDTQYF
v_call: TRBV7-2; d_call: TRBD2; clone_size: .; j_call: TRBJ2-5; cdr3_nt: TGTGCCAGCAGCTTAGGAGGGCGGGAGGTAGAGACCCAGTACTTC; cdr3_aa: CASSLGGREVETQYF
v_call: TRBV27; d_call: TRBD1; clone_size: .; j_call: TRBJ1-1; cdr3_nt: TGTGCCAGCAGCAAGCAGGGGGCCGGCACTGAAGCTTTCTTT; cdr3_aa: CASSKQGAGTEAFF
v_call: TRBV19; d_call: .; clone_size: .; j_call: TRBJ1-1; cdr3_nt: TGTGCCAGTAGTATGTCCCGGGGGACTGAAGCTTTCTTT; cdr3_aa: CASSMSRGTEAFF